This entry describes one T cell receptor (beta chain). Original handling: Cell counts per sample came from amplifying reference gene primers. Sequencing used immunoSEQ multiplex PCR; TCRdb keeps in-frame clones, though not all of them. For V, J and clone size, that table is used; D and trimming come from the DNA. The table has approximately 280,000 clones, roughly 89% seen once; the top ten hold roughly 5.1%. CDR3 size: 14 residues. The V end lost 6 bases, the J end lost 1 base, and 13 bases lay between the germline ends. Germline assignment: CDR1 SGHRS and CDR2 YFSETQ. The data stem from a study of blood T cell repertoires in COVID-19. Whole-study context: PBMCs, B-cell-depleted T cells, or T cells were the source of the cDNA or gDNA that made up the material.

Sequencing input: peripheral blood. This chain uses TRBV5-1 with TRBJ1-1; maybe TRBD1 (5 bases). This clonotype originated in a man aged 40-49 years with acute or convalescent COVID-19. The CDR3 sequence is CASTSYTGNTEAFF. In DNA form, the CDR3 reads TGCGCCAGCACCTCATACACAGGGAACACTGAAGCTTTCTTT. Looking up the rest from reference TRBV5-1 and TRBJ1-1 gives the full variable domain: KAGVTQTPRYLIKTRGQQVTLSCSPISGHRSVSWYQQTPGQGLQFLFEYFSETQRNKGNFPGRFSGRQFSNSRSEMNVSTLELGDSALYLCASTSYTGNTEAFFGQGTRLTVV.